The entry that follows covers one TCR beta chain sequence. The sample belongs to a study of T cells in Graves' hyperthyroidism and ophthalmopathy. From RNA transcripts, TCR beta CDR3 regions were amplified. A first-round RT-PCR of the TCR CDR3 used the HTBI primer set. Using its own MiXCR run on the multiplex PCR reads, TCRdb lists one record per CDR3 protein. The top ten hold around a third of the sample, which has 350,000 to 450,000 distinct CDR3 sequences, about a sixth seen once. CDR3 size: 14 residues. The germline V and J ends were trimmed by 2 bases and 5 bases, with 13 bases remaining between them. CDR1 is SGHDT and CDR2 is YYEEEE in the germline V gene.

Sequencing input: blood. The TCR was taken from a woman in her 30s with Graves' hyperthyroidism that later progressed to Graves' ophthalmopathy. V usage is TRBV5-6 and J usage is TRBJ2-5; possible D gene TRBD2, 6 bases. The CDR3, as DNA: TGTGCCAGCAGCTTTTATTACGGGAGCGAGACCCAGTACTTC. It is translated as CASSFYYGSETQYF.